This T cell receptor beta chain stems from a study of T cell repertoires and Cas9 in healthy adults. About the research overall: Characterization of SpCas9-reactive CD4 and CD8 T cells covered multi-effector potency, cytotoxicity and lineage.

Profiling relied on immunoSEQ multiplex PCR, and the TCRdb table lists in-frame clones only, not all of them. The sample carries around 23,000 clones, under 95% recorded once. Findings and limits, study-wide: In vitro, SpCas9-reactive Tregs were reported to curb effector T cell proliferation and function.

Trimming stripped 2 bases from V and 2 bases from J, with 12 bases between. The CDR3 is 14 amino acids. The germline V gene encodes CDR1 SQVTM and CDR2 ANQGSEA. As to this clone: Its matching antigen is unknown.

This receptor was taken from a human donor in good health. The sequencing input was CD4+ effector T cells (CD127+, CD25-, CD137-, CD154-) from PBMCs; culture status not recorded. This sequence joins TRBV29-1 and TRBJ2-5; D perhaps matches TRBD1 (5 bases). The CDR3 DNA sequence: TGCAGCGTTGAACCTAACAGGAGTCAAGAGACCCAGTACTTC. This translates into CSVEPNRSQETQYF.